The sequence of this T cell receptor (beta chain) was determined in a study of long-term antiretroviral therapy in people with HIV. Survey-level resolution applied to immunoSEQ assay v3.0. Profiling relied on immunoSEQ multiplex PCR, and the TCRdb table lists in-frame clones only, not all of them. Among 20,000 to 25,000 clones, approximately 84% were seen once, and the ten largest hold under 7.5%. This material consisted of unsorted PBMCs, taken 1.8 years before starting antiretroviral therapy. The receptor comes from a woman in her 30s with HIV.

CDR3 sequence: CASSLGFGGTTEAFF. CDR3 sequence (DNA): TGTGCCAGCAGCTTAGGTTTTGGAGGTACAACTGAAGCTTTCTTT. This chain links TRBV7-2 with TRBJ1-1, with D hard to call. Deletions cut 1 base from V and 5 bases from J, with 14 bases between. The CDR3 runs 15 residues. Germline CDR1 reads SGHTA; CDR2 reads FQGNSA.